This entry lists 24 T cell receptor beta chains sequenced from one sample in a study of blood T cell repertoires in COVID-19. Repertoires were generated with immunoSEQ multiplex PCR, while TCRdb's copy carries only in-frame clones and drops some. Here the sample spans 60,000 to 80,000 clones, around 90% being singletons. Material: peripheral blood. The source is a man aged 70 or older with acute or convalescent COVID-19.

The V gene is TRBV28, the J gene TRBJ2-2, with 10 nucleotides matching TRBD1. The CDR3 spans 15 residues. After removal of 8 bases from V and 4 bases from J, the junction contained 7 bases not matched to a gene. Germline lookup yields CDR1 MDHEN and CDR2 SYDVKM. CDR3 coding DNA: TGTGCCAGCGGCCGACAGGGGGCTGGCACCGGGGAGCTGTTTTTT. It encodes CASGRQGAGTGELFF.

V gene TRBV15 combines with J gene TRBJ2-4, with D possibly TRBD1 on 6 matching bases. The V end was cut by 0 bases, the J end by 0 bases, with 21 bases between. The length of the CDR3 is 20 residues. CDR1 and CDR2 from the germline V gene are LNHNV and YYDKDF (reference sequence). CDR3 amino acids: CATSRDREQGAKLAKNIQYF. CDR3 in DNA: TGTGCCACCAGCAGAGATCGAGAACAGGGTGCGAAACTAGCCAAAAACATTCAGTACTTC.

This clone appeared a single time. The rearrangement uses TRBV5-6 and TRBJ2-5; 7 nucleotides match TRBD1. The CDR3 is 15 amino acids. Germline V gene lookup returns CDR1 SGHDT and CDR2 YYEEEE. Trimming at V came to 0 bases and at J to 2 bases, leaving 4 bases not matched to a gene. CDR3 sequence: CASSLDLGQQETQYF. The CDR3 region has the DNA TGTGCCAGCAGCTTGGATTTGGGACAGCAAGAGACCCAGTACTTC.

V and J are TRBV5-1 and TRBJ2-3; a possible D gene is TRBD2 (5 bases). V lost 4 bases and J lost 3, with 18 bases in between. CDR3 length: 16 amino acids. The germline V gene has CDR1 SGHRS and CDR2 YFSETQ. The CDR3 coding sequence is TGCGCCAGCAGCGTCGGGATCCGGGGTCAGACAGATACGCAGTATTTT. Amino acid sequence: CASSVGIRGQTDTQYF.

This clone was counted a few times. The J gene is TRBJ2-6, the V gene TRBV5-1; no firm D call. Trimming shortened V by 7 bases and J by 4 bases, and 12 bases separated the two germline ends. The CDR3 has 14 amino acids. Germline V gene data show CDR1 as SGHRS and CDR2 as YFSETQ. The CDR3 DNA sequence: TGCGCCAGCCTACCTACCTCCGGGGCCAACGTCCTGACTTTC. Amino acid sequence: CASLPTSGANVLTF.

This clone was counted once. The rearrangement uses TRBV12-3 or TRBV12-4 and TRBJ1-3; D not certain. Trimming shortened V by 6 bases and J by 9 bases, and 9 bases separated the two germline ends. This CDR3 has 11 residues. This CDR3 is CASSLEATIYF. In DNA, the CDR3 is TGTGCCAGCAGCCTGGAGGCCACCATATATTTT.

This clone was picked up one time. The chain has TRBV2 and TRBJ1-1; perhaps TRBD1 as D (5 bases). There are 15 residues in the CDR3. Per the germline V gene, CDR1 is SNHLY and CDR2 is FYNNEI. The V gene lost 3 bases and the J gene lost 5 bases, with 16 bases spanning the gap. The CDR3 loop is CASSEDTGGGTEAFF. CDR3 bases: TGTGCCAGCAGTGAGGACACCGGGGGTGGTACTGAAGCTTTCTTT.

This clone occurred a few times. The chain couples TRBV5-5 to TRBJ1-1; tentatively, D is TRBD1 (6 bases). Germline V gene data show CDR1 as SGHKS and CDR2 as YYEKEE (reference sequence). The CDR3 is made up of 17 amino acids. V lost 4 bases, J lost 0 bases, and 19 bases lay in between. The CDR3 region has the DNA TGTGCCAGCAGCCAACCACAGGGACGGCTTCTGAACACTGAAGCTTTCTTT. Amino acids: CASSQPQGRLLNTEAFF.

CDR3 sequence: CASRWTSYNEQFF. CDR3 DNA sequence: TGTGCCAGCAGATGGACTAGTTATAATGAGCAGTTCTTC. The chain employs TRBV6-5 and TRBJ2-1; 7 positions agree with TRBD2. This CDR3 spans 13 amino acids. Trimming removed 6 bases from V and 7 bases from J; junction bases left unmatched: 6. In germline, CDR1 is MNHEY, CDR2 SVGAGI.

V usage is TRBV5-1 and J usage is TRBJ2-3; the match to TRBD2 covers 8 bases. Germline values: CDR1 SGHRS, CDR2 YFSETQ. The CDR3 is made up of 14 amino acids. With 7 bases clipped from V and 3 bases from J, the junction kept 7 bases outside the gene matches. CDR3 DNA: TGCGCCAGCGCCCGGGGGGGCGGGACAGATACGCAGTATTTT. Translation: CASARGGGTDTQYF.

The chain carries TRBV19 and TRBJ2-2; 9 bases map to TRBD1. The CDR3 is 13 residues long. Germline-derived CDR1 and CDR2 are LNHDA and SQIVND (reference sequence). With V trimmed by 8 bases and J by 7 bases, 5 bases remained unmatched. CDR3: CASAGQGHGELFF. For the CDR3, the DNA is TGTGCCAGTGCGGGACAGGGCCACGGGGAGCTGTTTTTT.

The chain recombines TRBV3-1 (or the pseudogene TRBV3-2) with TRBJ1-1; weak D call: TRBD1 (5 bases). Per germline, CDR1 LGHDT and CDR2 YNNKEL (reference sequence). Trimming took off 2 bases at V and 8 bases at J, with 12 bases between the two ends. The CDR3 is made up of 13 amino acids. CDR3 sequence: CASSQLGAAEAFF. The CDR3 nucleotides read TGTGCCAGCAGCCAATTAGGGGCCGCGGAAGCTTTCTTT.

V usage is TRBV4-2 and J usage is TRBJ1-1, with a weak D call TRBD1 (5 bases). Trimming took 3 bases from V and 2 from J, leaving 13 bases between them. This CDR3 has 15 residues. Looked up from germline, CDR1 is LGHNA and CDR2 is YNFKEQ. CDR3 sequence: CASSHPDGGNTEAFF. Here the CDR3 DNA reads TGTGCCAGCAGCCACCCAGACGGGGGAAACACTGAAGCTTTCTTT.

CDR3 sequence (DNA): TGTGCCAGCAGTATAAGGACAGGGGGCGACAAAAACATTCAGTACTTC. Protein: CASSIRTGGDKNIQYF. The J gene is TRBJ2-4, the V gene TRBV28, with TRBD1 matching over 11 bases. The V and J ends lost 5 bases and 3 bases, in that order; junction bases with no gene match: 6. CDR1 MDHEN and CDR2 SYDVKM come from the germline V gene. The CDR3 has 16 residues. Combining the CDR3 with reference TRBV28 and TRBJ2-4 gives the whole variable domain DVKVTQSSRYLVKRTGEKVFLECVQDMDHENMFWYRQDPGLGLRLIYFSYDVKMKEKGDIPEGYSVSREKKERFSLILESASTNQTSMYLCASSIRTGGDKNIQYFGAGTRLSVL.

This rearrangement joins TRBV30 to TRBJ1-5; D unresolved. Germline CDR1 is GTSNPN and CDR2 is SVGIG (reference sequence). The CDR3 consists of 14 residues. V gave up 4 bases and J gave up 4 bases, with 14 bases separating them. The CDR3 spells CAWTAGDPNQPQHF. Written as DNA, the CDR3 is TGTGCCTGGACGGCGGGAGACCCTAATCAGCCCCAGCATTTT. The full variable domain, completed using reference TRBV30 and TRBJ1-5, is SQTIHQWPATLVQPVGSPLSLECTVEGTSNPNLYWYRQAAGRGLQLLFYSVGIGQISSEVPQNLSASRPQDRQFILSSKKLLLSDSGFYLCAWTAGDPNQPQHFGDGTRLSIL.

The CDR3 loop reads CAWSRGKGATNEKLFF. CDR3 sequence (DNA): TGTGCCTGGAGCAGGGGTAAGGGGGCAACTAATGAAAAACTGTTTTTT. The chain links TRBV30 to TRBJ1-4; maybe TRBD1 (6 bases). CDR3 length: 16 residues. The germline V gene encodes CDR1 GTSNPN and CDR2 SVGIG (reference sequence). Trimming removed 3 bases at V and 0 bases at J, with 14 bases between.

This clone was seen more than once but under ten times. CDR3 sequence: CASSSPGPYEQYF. The CDR3 coding sequence is TGTGCCAGTAGTAGCCCTGGCCCCTACGAGCAGTACTTC. The V and J genes are TRBV19 and TRBJ2-7; D gene ambiguous. V shed 4 bases and J shed 2 bases, with 9 bases lying between them. The length of the CDR3 is 13 residues. The V gene's germline CDR1 is LNHDA and CDR2 SQIVND (reference sequence).

This clone appeared once. J is TRBJ2-5 and V is TRBV29-1; D perhaps matches TRBD2 (5 bases). Deletions cut 1 base from V and 5 bases from J, with 14 bases between. The length of the CDR3 is 14 residues. CDR1 SQVTM and CDR2 ANQGSEA come from the germline V gene. This chain's CDR3 is CSVEARGIGETQYF. The CDR3 bases are TGCAGCGTTGAAGCCCGGGGAATCGGGGAGACCCAGTACTTC. Looking up the rest from reference TRBV29-1 and TRBJ2-5 gives the full variable domain: SAVISQKPSRDICQRGTSLTIQCQVDSQVTMMFWYRQQPGQSLTLIATANQGSEATYESGFVIDKFPISRPNLTFSTLTVSNMSPEDSSIYLCSVEARGIGETQYFGPGTRLLVL.

This clone has just one count. The chain employs TRBV25-1 and TRBJ1-2; no clear D gene. Germline V gene data show CDR1 as MGHDK and CDR2 as SYGVNS. V lost 4 bases and J 4 bases, leaving 4 bases between the germline ends. The CDR3 is 11 amino acids. CDR3 nucleotides: TGTGCCAGCAGTGCGTCCTATGGCTACACCTTC. Translation: CASSASYGYTF.

The V call is TRBV10-2, the J call TRBJ1-2; D call uncertain. Trimming pared 2 bases from V and 12 bases from J, leaving 28 bases between. Per germline, CDR1 WSHSY and CDR2 SAAADI. The CDR3 runs 17 residues. The CDR3 DNA sequence: TGCGCCAGCAGTGAGCAGACTTTCGCGGCACTAACTATGGCTAACACCTTC. Encoded protein: CASSEQTFAALTMANTF.

The chain recombines TRBV5-1 with TRBJ2-1; D gene unclear. Looked up from germline, CDR1 is SGHRS and CDR2 is YFSETQ. Trimming removed 7 bases from V and 7 bases from J, with 21 bases in between. This CDR3 comprises 15 residues. This chain's CDR3 is CASSLIRPMGNEQFF. The CDR3 nucleotides are TGCGCCAGCTCCCTCATCAGGCCGATGGGTAATGAGCAGTTCTTC.

V is TRBV14 and J is TRBJ1-4, with a tentative D call TRBD1 (5 bases). Germline values: CDR1 SGHDN, CDR2 FVKESK. V was trimmed by 5 bases and J by 8 bases, leaving 12 bases between them. The CDR3 has 13 amino acids. CDR3 sequence: CASSWGFREKLFF. The CDR3 DNA reads TGTGCCAGCAGCTGGGGCTTCAGGGAAAAACTGTTTTTT.

The rearrangement uses TRBV4-2 and TRBJ2-3; D ambiguous. Germline CDR1 is LGHNA and CDR2 is YNFKEQ. The V end lost 1 base, the J end lost 4 bases, and 3 bases lay between the germline ends. The CDR3 totals 12 residues. The CDR3 region has the DNA TGTGCCAGCAGCCAAGCAGCAGATACGCAGTATTTT. This sequence encodes CASSQAADTQYF.

The chain joins TRBV19 to TRBJ1-5; TRBD1 matches at 9 bases. J was trimmed by 4 bases and V by 5 bases; bases with no gene match: 0. Germline-derived CDR1 and CDR2 are LNHDA and SQIVND (reference sequence). The CDR3 sequence is 13 residues long. The CDR3, as DNA: TGTGCCAGTAGTGGGACAGGGAATCAGCCCCAGCATTTT. Residues: CASSGTGNQPQHF.